This is a list of T cell receptor beta chains from one sample in a study of graft-versus-host responses after intestinal transplantation. The repertoire was sequenced with immunoSEQ multiplex PCR; TCRdb's copy has only in-frame clones and lacks some. The sample holds roughly 100,000 clones; 93% are singletons and the top ten take approximately 1%. No antigen has been assigned to these receptors. Specimen: unstimulated CD8+ T cells sorted from spleen or lymph node cells, collected before intestinal transplant. Every receptor here comes from a human donor who received an intestinal transplant. Both conserved end residues are part of each CDR3. Each record gives: V gene, clone size, J gene, D gene, CDR3 DNA, CDR3 protein. D genes are given only for firm matches. Expanded clones are given a class, and other clones once, few, many or no size at all.

>TRBV11-2|NA|TRBJ1-1|NA
TGTGCCAGCAGCTTAGATTTAATTTTACGGCCAGGGAGGACTGAAGCTTTCTTT
CASSLDLILRPGRTEAFF
>TRBV5-6|NA|TRBJ2-5|NA
TGTGCCAGCGTTCTGGGGGGGGGCCTCGAGACCCAGTACTTC
CASVLGGGLETQYF
>TRBV9|NA|TRBJ2-3|NA
TGTGCCAGCAGCACCCCGAAGACTGGGGGCACAGATACGCAGTATTTT
CASSTPKTGGTDTQYF
>TRBV2|NA|TRBJ1-2|NA
TGTGCCAGCAGTGACCCAGTTCCCTATGGCTACACCTTC
CASSDPVPYGYTF
>TRBV5-6|NA|TRBJ1-1|NA
TGTGCCAGCAGCTTGGATCTGAACACTGAAGCTTTCTTT
CASSLDLNTEAFF
>TRBV27|NA|TRBJ1-2|TRBD1
TGTGCCAGCTCGCGACAGGGAAACTATGGCTACACCTTC
CASSRQGNYGYTF
>TRBV5-8|NA|TRBJ2-1|NA
TGTGCCAGCAGCTTGGTTTTCGAGCAGTTCTTC
CASSLVFEQFF
>TRBV6-1|NA|TRBJ1-1|NA
TGTGCCAGCAGTGAGGGACAAGCTAACACTGAAGCTTTCTTT
CASSEGQANTEAFF
>TRBV27|NA|TRBJ1-2|NA
TGTGCCAGCAGTTTATCTTCAAGGCCTGTATATGGCTACACCTTC
CASSLSSRPVYGYTF
>TRBV23-1|NA|TRBJ2-7|TRBD2
TGCGCCAGCAGTCGGAGCGGGGAATCTACCTACGAGCAGTACTTC
CASSRSGESTYEQYF
>TRBV4-1|NA|TRBJ1-5|NA
TGCGCCAGCAGCCAAGTGGGGGAGGGGCAGCCCCAGCATTTT
CASSQVGEGQPQHF
>TRBV6-1|NA|TRBJ1-5|NA
TGTGCCAGCAGTGATGGAGGTCAGCCCCAGCATTTT
CASSDGGQPQHF
>TRBV7-3|NA|TRBJ2-2|NA
TGTGCCAGCGCCATGGGTTCCGGGGAGCTGTTTTTT
CASAMGSGELFF
>TRBV6-5|NA|TRBJ2-7|TRBD2
TGTGCCAGCAGTTACTCGGTCGGTCAGGGAGGGTACGAGCAGTACTTC
CASSYSVGQGGYEQYF
>TRBV29-1|NA|TRBJ2-7|NA
TGCAGCGTTGAAGTCCCCCAGGCGGGATCCTACGAGCAGTACTTC
CSVEVPQAGSYEQYF
>TRBV5-4|NA|TRBJ2-5|NA
TGTGCCAGCAGCTTGGAATTAGCGGACCAAGAGACCCAGTACTTC
CASSLELADQETQYF
>TRBV7-9|NA|TRBJ2-5|NA
TGTGCCAGCAGCTCAGGAGAAAGCTCCCTAGAGACCCAGTACTTC
CASSSGESSLETQYF
>TRBV19|NA|TRBJ2-5|TRBD1
TGTGCCAGTAGTACCCTCGGGACAGGGCAAGAGACCCAGTACTTC
CASSTLGTGQETQYF
>TRBV10-1|NA|TRBJ1-1|NA
TGCGCCAGCAGTGTTGGGTATGGAACTGAAGCTTTCTTT
CASSVGYGTEAFF
>TRBV19|NA|TRBJ2-1|NA
TGTGCCAGTAGCCGCACAGGACCCAATGAGCAGTTCTTC
CASSRTGPNEQFF
>TRBV30|NA|TRBJ1-2|NA
TGTGCCTGGAGTTTTGACTATGGCTACACCTTC
CAWSFDYGYTF
>TRBV11-2|NA|TRBJ2-7|NA
TGTGCCAGCAGCTTCTCGGGCTACGAGCAGTACTTC
CASSFSGYEQYF
>TRBV9|NA|TRBJ2-3|TRBD2
TGTGCCAGCAGCCATCGACTAGCGGGGGGGCATGACGATACAGATACGCAGTATTTT
CASSHRLAGGHDDTDTQYF
>TRBV29-1|NA|TRBJ1-4|NA
TGCAGCGTTGAGGATGTGCCTCAGGGAAAACTGTTTTTT
CSVEDVPQGKLFF
>TRBV5-1|NA|TRBJ2-7|TRBD1
TGCGCCAGCAGCTTGAGGACAGGGTATTTTTCCTACGAGCAGTACTTC
CASSLRTGYFSYEQYF
>TRBV19|NA|TRBJ1-2|NA
TGTGCCAGTAGTAAGGCGGGACAATATGGCTACACCTTC
CASSKAGQYGYTF
>TRBV27|NA|TRBJ2-7|TRBD1
TGTGCCAGCACCATTACCGGGACAGGGAAAGACGAGCAGTACTTC
CASTITGTGKDEQYF
>TRBV15|NA|TRBJ1-5|NA
TGTGCCACCAGCAGTGGGAGGGGCAATCAGCCCCAGCATTTT
CATSSGRGNQPQHF
>TRBV4-2|NA|TRBJ2-1|NA
TGTGCCAGCAGCCAAGAGGAAACCCTGGACAATGAGCAGTTCTTC
CASSQEETLDNEQFF
>TRBV2|NA|TRBJ2-1|NA
TGTGCCAGCAGTCCAGGACAAAGGCCCGATGAGCAGTTCTTC
CASSPGQRPDEQFF
>TRBV6-5|NA|TRBJ2-7|NA
TGTGCCAGCAGTTTGGGCGTAGTCGAGCAGTACTTC
CASSLGVVEQYF
>TRBV14|NA|TRBJ2-7|NA
TGTGCCAGCAGCCATTCTACCCCCTACGAGCAGTACTTC
CASSHSTPYEQYF
>TRBV9|NA|TRBJ1-2|NA
TGTGCCAGCAGGGGTGGTTCTAACTATGGCTACACCTTC
CASRGGSNYGYTF
>TRBV4-2|NA|TRBJ2-7|TRBD2
TGTGCCAGCAGCCAAGGGACTAGCGGGGGTAACGAGCAGTACTTC
CASSQGTSGGNEQYF
>TRBV6-6|NA|TRBJ1-1|NA
TGTGCCAGCAGCGGCGAGGGGTTGAACACTGAAGCTTTCTTT
CASSGEGLNTEAFF
>TRBV6-6|NA|TRBJ2-7|NA
TGTGCCAGCAGTTCCGACAGGCCACCATCCTACGAGCAGTACTTC
CASSSDRPPSYEQYF
>TRBV7-5|NA|TRBJ2-5|NA
TGTGTCAGAAGCTTTCCACCGGGACTAGCGGGGATCCAGTACTTC
CVRSFPPGLAGIQYF
>TRBV30|NA|TRBJ2-7|TRBD1
TGTGCCTGGAGTACCGGGACAGGGAGCAACGAGCAGTACTTC
CAWSTGTGSNEQYF
>TRBV19|NA|TRBJ1-5|NA
TGTGCCAGTAGTATGGGGGGGGGAGGTTCGCCCCAGCATTTT
CASSMGGGGSPQHF
>TRBV4-1|once|TRBJ1-2|NA
TGCGCCAGCAGCCAACCCTTTGGGGGCCGATATGGCTACACCTTC
CASSQPFGGRYGYTF
>TRBV5-1|NA|TRBJ2-7|NA
TGCGCCAGCAGCTTTATTCACGGATCCTACGAGCAGTACTTC
CASSFIHGSYEQYF
>TRBV5-6|NA|TRBJ2-5|NA
TGTGCCAGCAGCTTAATTCAGGGCCAAGAGACCCAGTACTTC
CASSLIQGQETQYF
>TRBV6-1|NA|TRBJ1-6|TRBD1
TGTGCCAGCAGTGATGAGGGGGCTAATAGTATGTCCTATAATTCACCCCTCCACTTT
CASSDEGANSMSYNSPLHF
>TRBV7-8|NA|TRBJ1-5|TRBD1
TGTGCCAGCAGCTTGGCCGGGACAGGCTACAATCAGCCCCAGCATTTT
CASSLAGTGYNQPQHF
>TRBV7-9|few|TRBJ1-5|NA
TGTGCCAGCAGCCGTCCCCCCACGAATCAGCCCCAGCATTTT
CASSRPPTNQPQHF
>TRBV19|few|TRBJ1-5|TRBD1
TGTGCCAGTAGTAAATCGACAGGGGGGATAAGCAATCAGCCCCAGCATTTT
CASSKSTGGISNQPQHF